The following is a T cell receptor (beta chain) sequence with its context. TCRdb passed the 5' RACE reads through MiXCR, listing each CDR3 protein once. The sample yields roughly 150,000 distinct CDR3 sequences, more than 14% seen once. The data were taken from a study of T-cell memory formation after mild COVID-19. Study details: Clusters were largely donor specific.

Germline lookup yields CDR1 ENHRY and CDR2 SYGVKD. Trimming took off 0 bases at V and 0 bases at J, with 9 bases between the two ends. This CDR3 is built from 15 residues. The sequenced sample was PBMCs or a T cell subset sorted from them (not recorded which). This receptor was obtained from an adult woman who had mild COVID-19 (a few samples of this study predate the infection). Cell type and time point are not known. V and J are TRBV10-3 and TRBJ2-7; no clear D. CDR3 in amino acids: CAISESVDHSYEQYF. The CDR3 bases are TGTGCCATCAGTGAGTCCGTAGACCACTCCTACGAGCAGTACTTC.